These T cell receptor beta chains were read from a single sample in a study of blood T cells in healthy people across ages. TCRdb passed the 5' RACE reads through MiXCR, listing each CDR3 protein once. Of roughly 1,500,000 distinct CDR3 sequences in the sample, about 40% were seen once. Material for sequencing was blood. The receptors here all came from a woman under 30 in good health. CDR3s include the opening cysteine and the closing phenylalanine or tryptophan. D genes are given only for firm matches. A row's size may be missing; if present it is once, few, many or a size class.

CDR3 DNA: TGTGCCAGCAGGGGGTCAGCGATGACAACTAATGAAAAACTGTTTTTT
CDR3 protein: CASRGSAMTTNEKLFF
J gene: TRBJ1-4
CDR3 length: 16
clone size: .
V gene: TRBV6-1
D gene: .

CDR3 DNA: TGTGCCAGCAGCTTCGGGACAGGGGACGCTGAAGCTTTCTTT
CDR3 protein: CASSFGTGDAEAFF
J gene: TRBJ1-1
CDR3 length: 14
clone size: .
V gene: TRBV7-2
D gene: TRBD1

CDR3 DNA: TGTGCCAGCAGCAAATTTTTGACAGGGGATGGAGAGACCCAGTACTTC
CDR3 protein: CASSKFLTGDGETQYF
J gene: TRBJ2-5
CDR3 length: 16
clone size: .
V gene: TRBV21-1
D gene: .

CDR3 DNA: TGCGCCAGCAGCCGTGACGACAGGGCTTACGAGCAGTACTTC
CDR3 protein: CASSRDDRAYEQYF
J gene: TRBJ2-7
CDR3 length: 14
clone size: .
V gene: TRBV4-1
D gene: TRBD1

CDR3 DNA: TGTGCCAGCCGATTGTACCGGGACAGGGGGCGTATGAATGAGCAGTTCTTC
CDR3 protein: CASRLYRDRGRMNEQFF
J gene: TRBJ2-1
CDR3 length: 17
clone size: .
V gene: TRBV21-1
D gene: .

CDR3 DNA: TGTGCCAGCAGTGAAGGCCCAGACAGAATCTACGAGCAGTACTTC
CDR3 protein: CASSEGPDRIYEQYF
J gene: TRBJ2-7
CDR3 length: 15
clone size: .
V gene: TRBV6-1
D gene: .

CDR3 DNA: TGTGCCCGCAGAGGGACAGGGAGTAACGAGCAGTACTTC
CDR3 protein: CARRGTGSNEQYF
J gene: TRBJ2-7
CDR3 length: 13
clone size: .
V gene: TRBV2
D gene: TRBD1

CDR3 DNA: TGTGCCAGCGGGCAGGGACCTTTACCAGGCTACGAGCAGTACTTC
CDR3 protein: CASGQGPLPGYEQYF
J gene: TRBJ2-7
CDR3 length: 15
clone size: few
V gene: TRBV9
D gene: .

CDR3 DNA: TGTGCCAGCAGCCTAGCGACGGTGGGGGAGCAGTACTTC
CDR3 protein: CASSLATVGEQYF
J gene: TRBJ2-7
CDR3 length: 13
clone size: .
V gene: TRBV9
D gene: .

CDR3 DNA: TGCAGTGCCCCCCGAGGGCAGGTGCTCTATGGCTACACCTTC
CDR3 protein: CSAPRGQVLYGYTF
J gene: TRBJ1-2
CDR3 length: 14
clone size: few
V gene: TRBV20-1
D gene: .

CDR3 DNA: TGCAGTGCAGCCGTCCGGGACAGCTATGGCTACACCTTC
CDR3 protein: CSAAVRDSYGYTF
J gene: TRBJ1-2
CDR3 length: 13
clone size: few
V gene: TRBV20-1
D gene: TRBD1

CDR3 DNA: TGTGCCAGCAGCTTCTCTAGCGGGGGGGCCTACAATGAGCAGTTCTTC
CDR3 protein: CASSFSSGGAYNEQFF
J gene: TRBJ2-1
CDR3 length: 16
clone size: .
V gene: TRBV7-2
D gene: TRBD2

CDR3 DNA: TGTGCCAGCAGCCCGCTGACAGGGCAGAACCAAGAGACCCAGTACTTC
CDR3 protein: CASSPLTGQNQETQYF
J gene: TRBJ2-5
CDR3 length: 16
clone size: few
V gene: TRBV7-8
D gene: TRBD1